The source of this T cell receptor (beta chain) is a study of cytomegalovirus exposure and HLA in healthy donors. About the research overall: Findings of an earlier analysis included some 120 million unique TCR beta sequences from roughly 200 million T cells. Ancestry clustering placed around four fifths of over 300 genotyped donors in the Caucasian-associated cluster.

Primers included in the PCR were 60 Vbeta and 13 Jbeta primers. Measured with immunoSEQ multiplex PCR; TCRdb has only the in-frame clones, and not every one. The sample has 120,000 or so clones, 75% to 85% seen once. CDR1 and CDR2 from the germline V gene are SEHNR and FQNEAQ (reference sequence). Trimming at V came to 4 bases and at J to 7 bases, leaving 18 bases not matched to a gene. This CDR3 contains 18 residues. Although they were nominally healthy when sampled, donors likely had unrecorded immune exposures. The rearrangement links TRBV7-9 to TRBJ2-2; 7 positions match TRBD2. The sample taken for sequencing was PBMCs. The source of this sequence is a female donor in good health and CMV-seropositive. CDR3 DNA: TGTGCCAGCAGCTCTCTTCGGGGGGACCCTCGACGTGACGGGGAGCTGTTTTTT. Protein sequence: CASSSLRGDPRRDGELFF.